This TCR beta chain was documented in a study of cytomegalovirus exposure and HLA in healthy donors. Trimming stripped 2 bases from V and 1 base from J, with 11 bases between. The CDR3 runs to 15 residues. The germline gives CDR1 SQVTM, CDR2 ANQGSEA. Comment on this clone: The antigen remains unidentified.

Amplification used 60 Vbeta primers and 13 Jbeta primers. Source study methods: There were about 80 million unique TCR beta chains by a later count, and some 11 million of them were shared. Clones were read by immunoSEQ multiplex PCR, and TCRdb kept only the in-frame ones, dropping some. V and J calls and clone size are as listed in that table; D and trimming were resolved from the DNA. The sample lists roughly 180,000 clones, around 72% seen once, with approximately 2.4% in the top ten. Study conclusions and caveats: Earlier analysis yielded a pattern in which most TCR beta V segments were productive about 90% or about 30% of the time. It was taken for granted in presence/absence analyses that sequencing depth across donors was roughly uniform. Accurate prediction of HLA-A and HLA-B alleles (for most subjects) was reportedly achieved from TCR beta sequences.

The sample was PBMCs. The receptor was isolated from a female donor in good health and CMV-seronegative. V gene TRBV29-1 combines with J gene TRBJ2-2; D remains ambiguous. CDR3 coding DNA: TGCAGCGTTGAATTGTCTGCGGAGAACACCGGGGAGCTGTTTTTT. Translating it yields CSVELSAENTGELFF.